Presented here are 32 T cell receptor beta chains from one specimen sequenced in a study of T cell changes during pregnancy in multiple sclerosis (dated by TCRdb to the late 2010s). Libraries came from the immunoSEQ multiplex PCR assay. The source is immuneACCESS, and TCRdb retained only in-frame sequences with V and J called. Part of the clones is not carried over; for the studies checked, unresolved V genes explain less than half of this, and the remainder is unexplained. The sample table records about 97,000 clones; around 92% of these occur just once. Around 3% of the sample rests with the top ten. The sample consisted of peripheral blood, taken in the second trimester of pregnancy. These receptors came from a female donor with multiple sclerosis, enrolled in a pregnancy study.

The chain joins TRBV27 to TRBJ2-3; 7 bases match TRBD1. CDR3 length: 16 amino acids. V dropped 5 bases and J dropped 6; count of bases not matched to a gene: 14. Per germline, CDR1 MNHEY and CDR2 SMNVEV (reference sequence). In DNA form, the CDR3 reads TGTGCCAGCAGTCCCTTAAGGACAGGCCCGAGGGATACGCAGTATTTT. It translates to CASSPLRTGPRDTQYF.

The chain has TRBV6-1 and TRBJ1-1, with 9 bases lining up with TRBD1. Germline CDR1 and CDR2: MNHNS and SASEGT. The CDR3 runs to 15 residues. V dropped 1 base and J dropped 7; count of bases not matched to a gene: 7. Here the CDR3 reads CASSEVGTGSNEAFF. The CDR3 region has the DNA TGTGCCAGCAGTGAAGTAGGGACAGGGAGTAATGAAGCTTTCTTT.

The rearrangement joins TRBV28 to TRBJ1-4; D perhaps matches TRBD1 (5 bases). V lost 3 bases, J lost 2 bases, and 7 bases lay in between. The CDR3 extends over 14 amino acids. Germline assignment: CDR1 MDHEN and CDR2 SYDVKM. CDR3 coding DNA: TGTGCCAGCAGTTTCGGGGGGACTAATGAAAAACTGTTTTTT. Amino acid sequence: CASSFGGTNEKLFF.

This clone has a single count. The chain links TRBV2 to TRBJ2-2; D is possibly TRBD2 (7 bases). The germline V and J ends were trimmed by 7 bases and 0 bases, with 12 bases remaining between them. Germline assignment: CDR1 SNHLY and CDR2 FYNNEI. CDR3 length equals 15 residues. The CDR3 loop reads CASKEGGANTGELFF. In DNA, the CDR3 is TGTGCCAGCAAGGAGGGGGGGGCGAACACCGGGGAGCTGTTTTTT.

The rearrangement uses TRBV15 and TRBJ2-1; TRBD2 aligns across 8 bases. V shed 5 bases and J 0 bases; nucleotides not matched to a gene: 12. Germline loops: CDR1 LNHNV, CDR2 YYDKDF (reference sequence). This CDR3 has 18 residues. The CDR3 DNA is TGTGCCACCAGCTGGAGAGGACTAGCTGGGAGCTCCTACAATGAGCAGTTCTTC. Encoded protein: CATSWRGLAGSSYNEQFF.

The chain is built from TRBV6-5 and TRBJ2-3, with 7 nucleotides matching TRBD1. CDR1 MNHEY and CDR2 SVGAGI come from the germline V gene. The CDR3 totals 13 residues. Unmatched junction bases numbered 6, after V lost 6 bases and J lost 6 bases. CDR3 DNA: TGTGCCAGCAGCGAGACAGGGTCCGATACGCAGTATTTT. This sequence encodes CASSETGSDTQYF.

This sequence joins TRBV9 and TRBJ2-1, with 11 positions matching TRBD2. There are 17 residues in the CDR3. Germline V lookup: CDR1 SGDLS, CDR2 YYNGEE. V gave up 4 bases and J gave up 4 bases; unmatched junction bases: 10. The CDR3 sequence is CASSRITGTSGYNEQFF. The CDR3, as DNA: TGTGCCAGCAGCCGGATCACAGGGACTAGCGGATACAATGAGCAGTTCTTC.

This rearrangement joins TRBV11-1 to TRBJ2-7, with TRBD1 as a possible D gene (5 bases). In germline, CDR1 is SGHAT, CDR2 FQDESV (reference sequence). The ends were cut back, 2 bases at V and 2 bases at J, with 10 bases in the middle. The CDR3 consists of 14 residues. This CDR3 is CASSLPGQTYEQYF. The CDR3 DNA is TGTGCCAGCAGCTTACCAGGGCAGACCTACGAGCAGTACTTC.

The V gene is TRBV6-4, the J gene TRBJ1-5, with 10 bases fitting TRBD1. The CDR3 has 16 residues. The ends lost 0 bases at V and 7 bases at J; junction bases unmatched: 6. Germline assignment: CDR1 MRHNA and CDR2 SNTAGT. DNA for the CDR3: TGTGCCAGCAGTGACTCAGGACAGGGGGGAGGGCAGCCCCAGCATTTT. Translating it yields CASSDSGQGGGQPQHF.

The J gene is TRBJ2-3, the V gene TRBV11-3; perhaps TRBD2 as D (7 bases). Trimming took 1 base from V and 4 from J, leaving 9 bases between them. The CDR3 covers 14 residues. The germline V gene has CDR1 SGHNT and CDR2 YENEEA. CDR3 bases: TGTGCCAGCAGCTTAGGCGGGGGCCCAGATACGCAGTATTTT. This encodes CASSLGGGPDTQYF.

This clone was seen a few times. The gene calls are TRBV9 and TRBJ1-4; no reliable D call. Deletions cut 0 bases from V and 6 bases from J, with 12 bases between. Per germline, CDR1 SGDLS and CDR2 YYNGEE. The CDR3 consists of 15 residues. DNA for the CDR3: TGTGCCAGCAGCGTAGGTGGCAGAAATTATGAAAAACTGTTTTTT. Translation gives CASSVGGRNYEKLFF.

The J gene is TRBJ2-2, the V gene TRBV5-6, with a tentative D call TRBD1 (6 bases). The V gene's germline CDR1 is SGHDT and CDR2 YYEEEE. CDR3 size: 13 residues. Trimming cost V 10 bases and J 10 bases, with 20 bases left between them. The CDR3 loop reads CASCLGQTAELFF. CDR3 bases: TGTGCCTCTTGCTTGGGACAAACGGCGGAGCTGTTTTTT.

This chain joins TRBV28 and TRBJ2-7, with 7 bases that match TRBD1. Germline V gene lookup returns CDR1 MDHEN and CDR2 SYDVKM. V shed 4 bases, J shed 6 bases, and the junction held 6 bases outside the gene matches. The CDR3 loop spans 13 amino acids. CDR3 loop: CASSSTGFSEQYF. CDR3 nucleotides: TGTGCCAGCAGTTCGACAGGGTTCAGCGAGCAGTACTTC.

The CDR3 sequence is CASSPYGRGLAAYEQYF. The CDR3 DNA sequence: TGTGCCAGCAGTCCCTATGGAAGGGGTCTAGCGGCCTACGAGCAGTACTTC. V and J are TRBV28 and TRBJ2-7, with 7 bases that match TRBD2. There are 17 residues in the CDR3. Germline V gene data show CDR1 as MDHEN and CDR2 as SYDVKM. The V and J ends lost 5 bases and 2 bases, in that order; junction bases with no gene match: 15.

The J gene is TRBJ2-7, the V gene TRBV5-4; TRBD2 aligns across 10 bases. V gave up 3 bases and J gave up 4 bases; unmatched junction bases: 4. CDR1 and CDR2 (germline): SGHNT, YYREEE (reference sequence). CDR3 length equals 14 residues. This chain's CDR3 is CASSSWTSGYEQYF. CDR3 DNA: TGTGCCAGCAGCTCGTGGACTAGCGGTTACGAGCAGTACTTC.

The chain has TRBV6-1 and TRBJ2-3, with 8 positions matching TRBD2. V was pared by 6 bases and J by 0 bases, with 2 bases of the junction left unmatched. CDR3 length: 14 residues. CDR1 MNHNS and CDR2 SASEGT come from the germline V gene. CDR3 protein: CASSTSGSTDTQYF. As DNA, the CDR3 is TGTGCCAGCAGCACTAGCGGCAGCACAGATACGCAGTATTTT.

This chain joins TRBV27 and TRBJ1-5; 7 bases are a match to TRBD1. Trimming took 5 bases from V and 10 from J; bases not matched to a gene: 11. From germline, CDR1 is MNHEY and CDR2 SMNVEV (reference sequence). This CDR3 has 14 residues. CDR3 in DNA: TGTGCCAGCAGTCCCAGGGGGGCGCTTCAACCCCAGCATTTT. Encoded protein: CASSPRGALQPQHF.

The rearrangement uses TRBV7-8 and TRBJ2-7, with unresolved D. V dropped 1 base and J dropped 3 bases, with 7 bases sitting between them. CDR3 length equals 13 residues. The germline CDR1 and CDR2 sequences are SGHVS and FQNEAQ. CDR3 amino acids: CASSLGRFYEQYF. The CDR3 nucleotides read TGTGCCAGCAGCTTAGGCAGGTTCTACGAGCAGTACTTC. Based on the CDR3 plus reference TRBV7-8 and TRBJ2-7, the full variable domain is GAGVSQSPRYKVAKRGQDVALRCDPISGHVSLFWYQQALGQGPEFLTYFQNEAQLDKSGLPSDRFFAERPEGSVSTLKIQRTQQEDSAVYLCASSLGRFYEQYFGPGTRLTVT.

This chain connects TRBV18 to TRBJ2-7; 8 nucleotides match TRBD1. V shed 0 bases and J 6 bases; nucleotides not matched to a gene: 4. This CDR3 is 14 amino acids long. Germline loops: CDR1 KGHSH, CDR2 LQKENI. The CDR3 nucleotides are TGTGCCAGCTCACCACCCCAGACAGGGGTCGAGCAGTACTTC. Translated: CASSPPQTGVEQYF.

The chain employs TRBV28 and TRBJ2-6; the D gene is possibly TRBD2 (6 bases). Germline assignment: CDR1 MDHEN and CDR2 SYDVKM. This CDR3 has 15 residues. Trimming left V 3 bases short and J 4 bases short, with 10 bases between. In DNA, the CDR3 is TGTGCCAGCAGTTTGGCGGGGATGGGGGCCAACGTCCTGACTTTC. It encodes CASSLAGMGANVLTF.

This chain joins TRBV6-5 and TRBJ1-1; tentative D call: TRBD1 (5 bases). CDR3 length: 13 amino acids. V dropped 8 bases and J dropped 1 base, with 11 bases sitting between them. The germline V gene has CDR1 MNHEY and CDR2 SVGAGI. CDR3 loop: CASRGRWNTEAFF. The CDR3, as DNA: TGTGCCAGCCGGGGGAGGTGGAACACTGAAGCTTTCTTT.

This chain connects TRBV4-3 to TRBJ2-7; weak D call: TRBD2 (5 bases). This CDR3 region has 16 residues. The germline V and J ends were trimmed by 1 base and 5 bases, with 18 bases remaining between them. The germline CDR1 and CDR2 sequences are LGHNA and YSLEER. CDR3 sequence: CASSQVGLGSKNEQYF. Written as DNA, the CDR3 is TGCGCCAGCAGCCAAGTTGGGCTAGGGAGTAAGAACGAGCAGTACTTC.

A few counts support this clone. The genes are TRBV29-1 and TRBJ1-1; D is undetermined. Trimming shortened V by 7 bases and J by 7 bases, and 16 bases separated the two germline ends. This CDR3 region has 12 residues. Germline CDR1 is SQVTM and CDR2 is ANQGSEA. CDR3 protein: CSANGVGGEAFF. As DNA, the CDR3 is TGCAGCGCCAACGGGGTTGGCGGTGAAGCTTTCTTT.

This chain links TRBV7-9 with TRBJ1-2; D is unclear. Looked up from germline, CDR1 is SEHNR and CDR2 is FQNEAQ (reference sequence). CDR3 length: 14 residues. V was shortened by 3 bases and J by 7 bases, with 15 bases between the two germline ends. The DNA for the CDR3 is TGTGCCAGCAGCTTCAGCAGCGGTGGGTTTGGCTACACCTTC. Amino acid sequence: CASSFSSGGFGYTF. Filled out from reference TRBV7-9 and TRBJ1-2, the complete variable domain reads DTGVSQNPRHKITKRGQNVTFRCDPISEHNRLYWYRQTLGQGPEFLTYFQNEAQLEKSRLLSDRFSAERPKGSFSTLEIQRTEQGDSAMYLCASSFSSGGFGYTFGSGTRLTVV.

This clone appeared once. The CDR3 is CACSRDSQPQHF. CDR3 bases: TGTGCCTGTAGCAGGGACAGTCAGCCCCAGCATTTT. This chain links TRBV30 with TRBJ1-5; 7 bases match TRBD1. This CDR3 comprises 12 residues. Per the germline V gene, CDR1 is GTSNPN and CDR2 is SVGIG (reference sequence). V gave up 6 bases and J gave up 6 bases; unmatched junction bases: 5.

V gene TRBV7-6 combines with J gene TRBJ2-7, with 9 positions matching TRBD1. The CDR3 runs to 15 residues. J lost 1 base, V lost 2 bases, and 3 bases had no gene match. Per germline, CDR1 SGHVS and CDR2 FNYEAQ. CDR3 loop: CASSLKGTGSYEQYF. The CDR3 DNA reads TGTGCCAGCAGCTTAAAAGGGACAGGGTCCTACGAGCAGTACTTC.

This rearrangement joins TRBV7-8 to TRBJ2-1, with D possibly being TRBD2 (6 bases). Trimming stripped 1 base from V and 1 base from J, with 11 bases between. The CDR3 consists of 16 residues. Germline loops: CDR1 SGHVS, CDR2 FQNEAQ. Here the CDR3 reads CASSLVLGGSYNEQFF. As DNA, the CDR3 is TGTGCCAGCAGCTTAGTGTTGGGAGGTTCCTACAATGAGCAGTTCTTC.

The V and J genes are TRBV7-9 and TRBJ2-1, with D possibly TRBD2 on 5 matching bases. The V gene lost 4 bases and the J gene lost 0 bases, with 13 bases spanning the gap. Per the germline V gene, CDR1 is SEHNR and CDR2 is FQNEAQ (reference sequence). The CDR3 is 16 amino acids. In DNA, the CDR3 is TGTGCCAGCAGCTCCTCACTAGGGAGCTCCTACAATGAGCAGTTCTTC. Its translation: CASSSSLGSSYNEQFF.

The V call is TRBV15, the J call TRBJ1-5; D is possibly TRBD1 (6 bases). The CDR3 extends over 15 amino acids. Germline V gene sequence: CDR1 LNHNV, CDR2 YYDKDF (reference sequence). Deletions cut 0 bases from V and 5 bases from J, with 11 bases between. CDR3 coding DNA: TGTGCCACCAGCAGAGATCGGACAGTATATCAGCCCCAGCATTTT. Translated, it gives CATSRDRTVYQPQHF.

The chain's CDR3 is CSVESDKTYEQYF. The CDR3 region has the DNA TGCAGCGTTGAATCTGACAAGACCTACGAGCAGTACTTC. The V gene is TRBV29-1, the J gene TRBJ2-7; D is undetermined. Germline V lookup: CDR1 SQVTM, CDR2 ANQGSEA. The length of the CDR3 is 13 residues. The germline V and J ends were trimmed by 2 bases and 2 bases, with 10 bases remaining between them.

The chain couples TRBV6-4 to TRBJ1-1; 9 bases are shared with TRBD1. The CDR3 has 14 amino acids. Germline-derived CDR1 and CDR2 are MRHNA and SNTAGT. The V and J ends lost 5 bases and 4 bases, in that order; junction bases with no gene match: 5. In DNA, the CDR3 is TGTGCCAGCAGTCCTAGGGACAGGGCCACTGAAGCTTTCTTT. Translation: CASSPRDRATEAFF.

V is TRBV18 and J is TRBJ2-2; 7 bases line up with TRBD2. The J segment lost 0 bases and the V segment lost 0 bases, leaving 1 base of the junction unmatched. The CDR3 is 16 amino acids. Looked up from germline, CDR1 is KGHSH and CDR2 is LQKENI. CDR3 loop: CASSPPGLSNTGELFF. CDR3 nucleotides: TGTGCCAGCTCACCACCGGGACTATCGAACACCGGGGAGCTGTTTTTT. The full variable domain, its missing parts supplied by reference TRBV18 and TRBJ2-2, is NAGVMQNPRHLVRRRGQEARLRCSPMKGHSHVYWYRQLPEEGLKFMVYLQKENIIDESGMPKERFSAEFPKEGPSILRIQQVVRGDSAAYFCASSPPGLSNTGELFFGEGSRLTVL.